This entry describes one TCR beta chain. Its specific antigen is unknown. Base qualities are not provided; no much larger clone lies one nucleotide away. The immunoSEQ Assay, a bias-controlled multiplex PCR, was used to amplify TCRbeta CDR3 regions from genomic DNA. The authors' pipeline ran thus. Nucleated cell counts per sample were estimated from amplification of reference gene primers within the assay. Sequence reads were collapsed and filtered to measure the absolute abundance of every unique TCRbeta CDR3 rearrangement. Productive Simpson clonality was computed per sample as the square root of Simpson's diversity index over productive rearrangements. This is the immuneACCESS table as TCRdb keeps it, with only in-frame sequences that have V and J called. A part of the clones is gone; compared with another copy, unresolved V genes explain less than half, and the rest is unexplained. V and J calls and clone size are given by that table; D and trimming were obtained from the DNA. In this sample the table shows about 51,000 clones, about four fifths of which occur a single time. Jointly, the top ten make up about 2.5% of the sample.

Collaborating institutions collected whole blood in K2EDTA tubes following their own protocols. For TCRbeta analysis, collaborators shipped samples as frozen whole blood, isolated PBMCs, or DNA extracted from either of those sample types. This entry belongs to a study of blood T cell repertoires in COVID-19 (dated by TCRdb to 2020 to 2022). At the level of the whole study: Samples from collaborators originated in the United States, Italy and Spain and spanned both the acute and convalescent phases of COVID-19. The material from the prospective study consisted of cDNA or gDNA derived from T cells, B-cell-depleted T cells, or PBMCs. Subjects who had been exposed to COVID-19, were actively infected with it, or had recovered from it provided the deeply sampled blood TCRbeta repertoires that made up the dataset. The repertoires were released in a freely available public database meant as a resource for research on the immune response to SARS-CoV-2. The samples were drawn from the first 160 participants of the ongoing ImmuneRACE study and from under 1,500 subjects provided by 6 global collaborators. A de-identified subject ID, COVID-19 status, age in years and sex were almost always included in the sample metadata. Where available, HLA class I and class II types were taken from metadata supplied by the sample provider and were not determined by assay-based typing.

Overall results and qualifications from the work: The amount of clinical and demographic metadata varied by source and participant and was provided uncurated.

The specimen sequenced was peripheral blood. This receptor was obtained from a man over 45 with acute or convalescent COVID-19.

The CDR3 region: CASSDFRAGASEPQHF. The nucleotides read TGTGCCAGCAGTGATTTTAGGGCAGGGGCTTCGGAGCCCCAGCATTTT. This receptor chain uses TRBV2 and TRBJ1-5, with TRBD1 as a weak D call on 6 bases. The germline V gene encodes CDR1 SNHLY and CDR2 FYNNEI. The CDR3 goes from the cysteine to the phenylalanine over 16 residues. The kept DNA is CDR3 alone, 48 bases in frame from the first base. The V and J ends are trimmed by 3 bases and 8 bases, leaving 20 bases between them.